This T cell receptor beta chain originates from a study of blood T cells in healthy people across ages. Broader study findings: A roughly linear age-dependent decrease characterized TCR beta diversity per million T cells.

Primed by a sample-barcoded 5' primer and a J-beta primer mix, a second PCR proceeded for about 7 to 12 cycles. TCRdb re-called the 5' RACE reads through MiXCR, storing one row per CDR3 protein. The repertoire holds over 600,000 distinct CDR3 sequences, with 35% to 60% as singletons. At least 5 micrograms of total RNA were extracted per sample. This clonotype came up many times. The antigen is undetermined. The germline V gene has CDR1 DFQATT and CDR2 SNEGSKA (reference sequence). The CDR3 spans 12 residues. V dropped 0 bases and J dropped 7 bases, with 7 bases sitting between them. The chain combines TRBV20-1 with TRBJ2-1; D not resolved. The sequenced sample was blood. The TCR comes from a man older than 75 in good health. CDR3 in amino acids: CSAREGGNEQFF. CDR3 bases: TGCAGTGCTAGAGAGGGTGGGAATGAGCAGTTCTTC.